The clone carrying this T cell receptor (beta chain) turned up a few times. As yet, its antigen is unknown. This sample stems from a study of beta chain features in type 1 diabetes. Study as a whole: Investigators examined nearly 110,000,000 sorted cells across all samples. General study points: PCR might pick shorter templates more often, in the same way for patients and controls. For patients, the naive, central memory and Treg TCRB repertoires appeared more alike than for healthy donors. Researchers report that Type 1 diabetes patients had moderately but significantly shorter TCRB CDR3s across all four CD4+ subsets.

Germline V gives CDR1 LNHDA, CDR2 SQIVND (reference sequence). Trimming stripped 5 bases from V and 8 bases from J, with 16 bases between. The CDR3 has 14 residues. The isolated RNA, all of it, was reverse transcribed, so expressed TCRB transcripts were what got sequenced. About 3.6 million reads on average were seen across naive, central memory and regulatory T cell samples. The repertoire was sequenced with immunoSEQ multiplex PCR; TCRdb's copy has only in-frame clones and lacks some. The sample holds 250,000 to 300,000 clones, 20% to 25% seen once. The clonotype originates from a woman younger than 45 with type 1 diabetes. The rearrangement uses TRBV19 and TRBJ2-1; D may be TRBD1 (6 bases). Material for sequencing was naive CD4+ T cells from blood. CDR3 bases: TGTGCCAGTAGTGAGATTGCCAGGGGTGATGAGCAGTTCTTC. This gives the protein CASSEIARGDEQFF.